The clone carrying this T cell receptor beta chain was seen once. The antigen is unknown. The method was immunoSEQ multiplex PCR; TCRdb's version includes in-frame clones alone and lacks a portion of them. Of 660,000 or so clones in the sample, approximately 96% were seen once. The sample comes from a study of shared clonotypes between healthy human individuals. Study information: CD4 naive cells filled three plates per donor, CD4 memory three, CD8 naive two and CD8 memory one.

Naivety among CD8 cells was defined by CD45RO negativity and positive CCR7 selection, thereby excluding terminally differentiated effector memory CD45RA+ cells. Every contributor of samples was a Caucasian grown-up residing in Nashville, Tennessee. Study-wide results and limits: Clonotype sharing across a few donors was observed for around 4.5% of naive CD4 clonotypes.

CDR1 and CDR2 (germline): SGHVS, FQNEAQ. V lost 2 bases, J lost 6 bases, and 11 bases lay in between. The CDR3 consists of 14 residues. The sequencing input was naive CD8+ T cells sorted from blood. The sequence was collected from a woman aged 25 to 39 in good health. The chain links TRBV7-8 to TRBJ1-5; the D gene is possibly TRBD1 (6 bases). CDR3 in amino acids: CASSLRGISQPQHF. CDR3 nucleotide sequence: TGTGCCAGCAGCTTAAGGGGGATCAGTCAGCCCCAGCATTTT.